Shown below are 20 T cell receptor beta chains from a single sample sequenced in a study of T cell clonality in common variable immunodeficiency. Method: immunoSEQ multiplex PCR; TCRdb's copy keeps in-frame clones and lacks some. The sample has roughly 50,000 clones, none seen only once. Input material: peripheral blood mononuclear cells. These receptors all come from a person aged 18-69 years in good health.

This clone was seen repeatedly, ten times or more. The read comes to an end 3 residues before the CDR3 does, leaving the germline J gene to fill in the end. The V gene is TRBV5-6, the J gene TRBJ2-4; TRBD1 matches at 8 bases. CDR1 SGHDT and CDR2 YYEEEE come from the germline V gene. J was trimmed by 8 bases and V by 4 bases; bases with no gene match: 8. CDR3 size: 14 residues. CDR3 residues: CASSPGTGGDIQYF. The sequenced part of the CDR3 DNA is TGTGCCAGCAGCCCCGGGACAGGAGGAGACATT.

As to this clone: The read ends 3 residues early relative to the CDR3; the germline J gene fills the gap. The gene calls are TRBV11-3 and TRBJ2-2, with TRBD1 matching over 7 bases. This CDR3 spans 15 amino acids. Germline CDR1 is SGHNT and CDR2 is YENEEA. The chain's CDR3 is CASSLTGIIDSPLFF. CDR3 bases read: TGTGCCAGCAGCTTGACAGGGATTATCGATTCACCG.

For this clone: Other DNA sequences in the sample encode the same CDR3. The CDR3 here is CASSLVFVTESGANVLTF. The DNA read from the CDR3 is TGTGCCAGCAGCTTAGTTTTTGTGACTGAGTCCGGGGCCAACGTC. The gene calls are TRBV7-8 and TRBJ2-6; D gene ambiguous. The read ends 3 residues before the CDR3 terminus; that terminus is restored from the germline J gene. Trimming cost V 1 base and J 4 bases, with 17 bases left between them. The CDR3 has 18 amino acids. In germline, CDR1 is SGHVS, CDR2 FQNEAQ. Looking up the rest from reference TRBV7-8 and TRBJ2-6 gives the full variable domain: GAGVSQSPRYKVAKRGQDVALRCDPISGHVSLFWYQQALGQGPEFLTYFQNEAQLDKSGLPSDRFFAERPEGSVSTLKIQRTQQEDSAVYLCASSLVFVTESGANVLTFGAGSRLTVL.

Points on this clone: The sequenced fragment ends 3 residues before the CDR3 boundary, so the rest is inferred from the germline J gene. The gene calls are TRBV18 and TRBJ1-1; 7 nucleotides match TRBD1. CDR3 length: 13 amino acids. The germline gives CDR1 KGHSH, CDR2 LQKENI. V trimming: 6 bases; J trimming: 2 bases; junction bases outside the gene matches: 3. CDR3 amino acids: CASSRGGNTEAFF. The covered CDR3 bases are TGTGCCAGCTCGCGAGGGGGCAACACTGAA.

This clone came up many times. The read ends 3 residues early relative to the CDR3; the germline J gene fills the gap. The V gene is TRBV6-1, the J gene TRBJ1-1; TRBD1 is a possible D gene (5 bases). V was clipped by 3 bases and J by 1 base, with 9 bases between them. Germline CDR1 MNHNS, CDR2 SASEGT. The CDR3 is 14 amino acids. CDR3 region: CASSEPGENTEAFF. Partial CDR3 DNA: TGTGCCAGCAGTGAGCCGGGGGAGAACACTGAA.

This clone was counted at least ten times. From the germline J gene comes the end of the CDR3, since the read stops 3 residues before it. The genes are TRBV18 and TRBJ2-3, with D hard to call. Germline CDR1 and CDR2: KGHSH and LQKENI. The CDR3 runs to 14 residues. V shed 0 bases and J shed 4 bases, with 8 bases lying between them. The part of the CDR3 DNA that was read is TGTGCCAGCTCACCACCTAGTAGTTCAGATACG. Translated, it gives CASSPPSSSDT. The CDR3, in full, reads CASSPPSSSDTQYF.

With regard to this clone: The CDR3 goes on 3 residues after the read ends, and that part is filled in from the germline J gene. This chain uses TRBV20-1 with TRBJ2-7, with a possible D match to TRBD1 (7 bases). The germline gives CDR1 DFQATT, CDR2 SNEGSKA (reference sequence). The CDR3 consists of 14 residues. Between the trimmed V and J ends, which lost 1 base and 6 bases, there was a span of 16 bases. Incomplete CDR3 DNA: TGCAGTGCTAGAGGAGTCAGGGGGGTGGGCGAG. Translated: CSARGVRGVGE. From start to end, the CDR3 is CSARGVRGVGEQYF.

This clone was picked up many times. The CDR3 end lies 3 residues beyond the end of the read and is filled in from the germline J gene. The chain employs TRBV6-1 and TRBJ2-5; 7 nucleotides match TRBD1. The germline gives CDR1 MNHNS, CDR2 SASEGT. The length of the CDR3 is 15 residues. The J segment lost 7 bases and the V segment lost 4 bases, leaving 12 bases of the junction unmatched. The sequenced part of the CDR3 DNA is TGTGCCAGCAGTGCCGGACAGGTCAGAGGGGGGACC. Its protein is CASSAGQVRGGT. The complete CDR3 reads CASSAGQVRGGTQYF.

This clone was recorded many times. CDR3 in amino acids: CSASDRGHGYTF. CDR3 DNA (partial): TGCAGTGCTAGTGACAGGGGCCATGGC. The chain uses TRBV20-1 and TRBJ1-2; 8 bases are a match to TRBD1. The CDR3 end is not reached by the read, which stops 3 residues before it; the germline J gene fills it in. V trimming: 3 bases; J trimming: 6 bases; junction bases outside the gene matches: 3. The germline V gene has CDR1 DFQATT and CDR2 SNEGSKA (reference sequence). The CDR3 runs to 12 residues.

This clone was observed many times. The read gets to within 3 residues of the CDR3 end, and the germline J gene fills in the rest. The rearrangement uses TRBV5-1 and TRBJ2-3; TRBD2 might be the D (6 bases). The CDR3 runs 13 residues. The V end lost 0 bases, the J end lost 6 bases, and 8 bases lay between the germline ends. The germline V gene has CDR1 SGHRS and CDR2 YFSETQ. CDR3 protein: CASSLVGGDTQYF. CDR3 DNA, as far as it was read: TGCGCCAGCAGCTTGGTTGGGGGGGATACG.

This clone was recorded many times. The read halts 3 residues ahead of the CDR3 end, with the missing end drawn from the germline J gene. The V call is TRBV29-1, the J call TRBJ1-2; TRBD1 might be the D (5 bases). From germline, CDR1 is SQVTM and CDR2 ANQGSEA. The CDR3 length is 12 residues. Between the trimmed V and J ends, which lost 5 bases and 4 bases, there was a span of 11 bases. The covered CDR3 bases are TGCAGCGTTCCCTCAGGGCGCTATGGC. Residues: CSVPSGRYG. The full CDR3 protein is CSVPSGRYGYTF.

At least ten counts were recorded for this clone. The CDR3 goes on 3 residues after the read ends, and that part is filled in from the germline J gene. This chain links TRBV5-1 with TRBJ2-3; TRBD2 agrees at 10 bases. This CDR3 comprises 15 residues. Germline CDR1 and CDR2: SGHRS and YFSETQ. The V and J ends lost 5 bases and 2 bases, in that order; junction bases with no gene match: 5. The DNA read from the CDR3 is TGCGCCAGCAGGGCCGGACTAGCGGCCACAGATACG. Protein product: CASRAGLAATDT. The complete CDR3 sequence is CASRAGLAATDTQYF.

This clone qualifies as medium-sized. The observed sequence ends 3 residues before the CDR3 terminus, with the missing tail filled in from the germline J gene. This chain joins TRBV29-1 and TRBJ2-3; 10 positions agree with TRBD2. Trimming at V came to 4 bases and at J to 1 base, leaving 5 bases not matched to a gene. The germline CDR1 and CDR2 sequences are SQVTM and ANQGSEA. This CDR3 spans 15 amino acids. Incomplete CDR3 DNA: TGCAGCGTTGCGCCCCTAGCGGGAGGCACAGATACG. Its protein product is CSVAPLAGGTDT. The complete CDR3 sequence is CSVAPLAGGTDTQYF.

This clone was seen many times. The read finishes 3 residues shy of the CDR3 end, and the germline J gene is used to complete it. This chain uses TRBV7-3 with TRBJ1-1; a possible D gene is TRBD1 (5 bases). Germline-derived CDR1 and CDR2 are SGHTA and FQGTGA. The CDR3 length is 14 residues. V lost 5 bases and J lost 4, with 14 bases in between. CDR3 amino acids: CASSLSREGTEAFF. The CDR3 DNA, read in part, is TGTGCCAGCAGCCTATCCAGGGAGGGCACTGAA.

This clone was found many times. With the read ending 3 residues before the CDR3 end, the germline J gene is used to fill in that end. The chain links TRBV7-3 to TRBJ2-3, with D perhaps matching TRBD2 (5 bases). V was clipped by 2 bases and J by 0 bases, with 9 bases between them. Germline lookup yields CDR1 SGHTA and CDR2 FQGTGA. The CDR3 length is 15 residues. Here the CDR3 reads CASSLRGVSTDTQYF. CDR3 DNA, as far as it was read: TGTGCCAGCAGCTTACGGGGAGTTAGCACAGATACG.

The table lists this clone with many counts. The read comes to an end 3 residues before the CDR3 does, leaving the germline J gene to fill in the end. V and J are TRBV30 and TRBJ2-3, with a possible D match to TRBD2 (6 bases). Germline V lookup: CDR1 GTSNPN, CDR2 SVGIG (reference sequence). The CDR3 consists of 14 residues. The V end lost 4 bases, the J end lost 2 bases, and 13 bases lay between the germline ends. The chain's CDR3 is CAWKWDFYTDTQYF. Incomplete CDR3 DNA: TGTGCCTGGAAATGGGACTTCTACACAGATACG.

This clone was recorded many times. The CDR3 end falls 3 residues outside the read, so it is completed with the germline J gene. The chain has TRBV5-1 and TRBJ2-7; 7 positions agree with TRBD1. V dropped 1 base and J dropped 3; count of bases not matched to a gene: 4. The length of the CDR3 is 14 residues. Germline CDR1 is SGHRS and CDR2 is YFSETQ. The CDR3 reads CASSLRQGYYEQYF. CDR3 DNA, as far as it was read: TGCGCCAGCAGCTTGAGACAGGGCTACTACGAG. The full variable domain, completed using reference TRBV5-1 and TRBJ2-7, is KAGVTQTPRYLIKTRGQQVTLSCSPISGHRSVSWYQQTPGQGLQFLFEYFSETQRNKGNFPGRFSGRQFSNSRSEMNVSTLELGDSALYLCASSLRQGYYEQYFGPGTRLTVT.

This clone was picked up many times. The sequenced fragment ends 3 residues before the CDR3 boundary, so the rest is inferred from the germline J gene. The chain recombines TRBV7-2 with TRBJ2-3; TRBD2 is a possible D gene (5 bases). The V end lost 5 bases, the J end lost 0 bases, and 9 bases lay between the germline ends. This CDR3 region has 14 residues. The V gene's germline CDR1 is SGHTA and CDR2 FQGNSA. The CDR3: CASSVTRSTDTQYF. The DNA read from the CDR3 is TGTGCCAGCAGCGTAACTAGAAGCACAGATACG.

This clone was observed many times. The missing CDR3 end, 3 residues past where the read stops, is filled in from the germline J gene. The chain is built from TRBV20-1 and TRBJ1-1; possibly TRBD1 for D (6 bases). Germline values: CDR1 DFQATT, CDR2 SNEGSKA (reference sequence). The CDR3 covers 15 residues. Deletions cut 4 bases from V and 2 bases from J, with 17 bases between. Partial CDR3 DNA: TGCAGTGCTATGCCCCGATTACAGGGAAACACTGAA. Its translation is CSAMPRLQGNTE. The CDR3, in full, reads CSAMPRLQGNTEAFF.

Many counts were recorded for this clone. Read coverage stops 3 residues before the CDR3 terminus; the germline J gene supplies the remainder. The chain links TRBV29-1 to TRBJ1-2; 9 bases line up with TRBD1. The CDR3 sequence is 14 residues long. Losses at the gene ends were 7 bases for V and 4 bases for J; bases not matched to a gene: 10. Germline V CDR1 and CDR2: SQVTM, ANQGSEA. The chain's CDR3 is CSDPRGQGIYGYTF. CDR3 bases read: TGCAGCGACCCCCGGGGACAGGGTATCTATGGC.